A single sample is the source of the 10 T cell receptor beta chains below, sequenced in a study of blood T cell repertoires in COVID-19. TCRdb's table, derived via immunoSEQ multiplex PCR, lists solely in-frame clones and lacks some. The profile shows nearly 250,000 clones, around 85% of them singletons. Sequenced sample: PBMCs or T cells enriched from blood (not recorded which). These TCRs come from a woman between 50 and 59 years old with acute COVID-19.

V is TRBV4-2 and J is TRBJ1-1; weak D call: TRBD1 (6 bases). V was pared by 0 bases and J by 1 base, with 9 bases between. The CDR3 is made up of 15 amino acids. Germline assignment: CDR1 LGHNA and CDR2 YNFKEQ. The CDR3 loop reads CASSQESRGNTEAFF. CDR3 sequence (DNA): TGTGCCAGCAGCCAAGAAAGCAGGGGGAACACTGAAGCTTTCTTT.

The chain employs TRBV5-1 and TRBJ1-4; 7 bases match TRBD1. CDR3 size: 13 residues. Germline V gene lookup returns CDR1 SGHRS and CDR2 YFSETQ. The ends lost 3 bases at V and 8 bases at J; junction bases unmatched: 4. The CDR3 region has the DNA TGCGCCAGCAGCTCAGGGGGGCCCGAAAAACTGTTTTTT. Its protein is CASSSGGPEKLFF.

This sequence joins TRBV18 and TRBJ2-2; 13 nucleotides match TRBD2. CDR1 is KGHSH, CDR2 LQKENI, per germline. V dropped 6 bases and J dropped 2; count of bases not matched to a gene: 6. The CDR3 spans 17 residues. The DNA of the CDR3 is TGTGCCAGCTCGTCGACTAGCGGGGGGACTAACACCGGGGAGCTGTTTTTT. As protein: CASSSTSGGTNTGELFF.

The chain is built from TRBV9 and TRBJ1-4; 8 positions match TRBD1. The CDR3 extends over 14 amino acids. The germline V gene encodes CDR1 SGDLS and CDR2 YYNGEE. After removal of 3 bases from V and 8 bases from J, the junction contained 6 bases not matched to a gene. CDR3 DNA: TGTGCCAGCAGCGGACAGGGGTTAGGGGAAAAACTGTTTTTT. This sequence encodes CASSGQGLGEKLFF.

The chain is built from TRBV12-3 or TRBV12-4 and TRBJ1-2; maybe TRBD1 (5 bases). This CDR3 region has 13 residues. V was pared by 6 bases and J by 3 bases, with 11 bases between. CDR3 coding DNA: TGTGCCAGCAGCCAGACAGTAGACTATGGCTACACCTTC. Protein: CASSQTVDYGYTF.

The rearrangement links TRBV3-1 (or the pseudogene TRBV3-2) to TRBJ1-1; TRBD1 matches at 7 bases. V lost 1 base and J lost 1; bases outside the gene matches: 3. Germline loops: CDR1 LGHDT, CDR2 YNNKEL (reference sequence). The CDR3 covers 15 residues. The CDR3 nucleotides read TGTGCCAGCAGCCAAGCCGGGACAGCGAACACTGAAGCTTTCTTT. Translating gives CASSQAGTANTEAFF.

CDR3 nucleotide sequence: TGTGCCATCAGCGTCCCTGGGGACAACTACGAGCAGTACTTC. Translating gives CAISVPGDNYEQYF. The gene calls are TRBV10-3 and TRBJ2-7; D might be TRBD1 (6 bases). Looked up from germline, CDR1 is ENHRY and CDR2 is SYGVKD. Trimming took 6 bases from V and 3 from J, leaving 15 bases between them. This CDR3 has 14 amino acids.

The chain joins TRBV25-1 to TRBJ2-2; D perhaps matches TRBD2 (6 bases). The CDR3 extends over 16 amino acids. With 2 bases removed from V and 0 bases from J, the gap between germline ends came to 10 bases. CDR1 is MGHDK, CDR2 SYGVNS, per germline. The CDR3 DNA reads as TGTGCCAGCAGTGAAACAGGCGGGGCGAACACCGGGGAGCTGTTTTTT. It is translated as CASSETGGANTGELFF.

This sequence joins TRBV5-6 and TRBJ2-7; 11 bases match TRBD1. The trim removed 3 bases at V and 3 bases at J, leaving 8 bases unmatched. Germline CDR1 and CDR2: SGHDT and YYEEEE. The CDR3 extends over 16 amino acids. As DNA, the CDR3 is TGTGCCAGCAGCTCTACTGGACAGGGGGCCAACTACGAGCAGTACTTC. Encoded protein: CASSSTGQGANYEQYF.

V gene TRBV10-3 combines with J gene TRBJ2-5; 14 positions match TRBD2. CDR3 length: 16 residues. Trimming took 4 bases from V and 2 from J; bases not matched to a gene: 3. Germline CDR1 and CDR2: ENHRY and SYGVKD. The CDR3 here is CAISATSGGGQETQYF. The CDR3 region has the DNA TGTGCCATCAGTGCGACTAGCGGGGGGGGACAAGAGACCCAGTACTTC.